This note documents a single T cell receptor (beta chain) sequence. The sample is drawn from a study of control samples from healthy donors and cancer patients. V was cut by 1 base and J by 6 bases, with 10 bases left in between. The CDR3 has 13 residues. Germline assignment: CDR1 SGHNT and CDR2 YYREEE (reference sequence). Data came from immunoSEQ multiplex PCR; TCRdb stores just in-frame clones and leaves some out. This sample has approximately 86,000 clones, with 85% to 90% found just once. This clonotype was sampled from a woman aged 40 to 49 in good health. The chain has TRBV5-4 and TRBJ1-1, with no clear D. Sequencing was done on a sample of blood. CDR3 residues: CASSLWVSAEAFF. The CDR3 bases are TGTGCCAGCAGCTTGTGGGTGAGCGCTGAAGCTTTCTTT.